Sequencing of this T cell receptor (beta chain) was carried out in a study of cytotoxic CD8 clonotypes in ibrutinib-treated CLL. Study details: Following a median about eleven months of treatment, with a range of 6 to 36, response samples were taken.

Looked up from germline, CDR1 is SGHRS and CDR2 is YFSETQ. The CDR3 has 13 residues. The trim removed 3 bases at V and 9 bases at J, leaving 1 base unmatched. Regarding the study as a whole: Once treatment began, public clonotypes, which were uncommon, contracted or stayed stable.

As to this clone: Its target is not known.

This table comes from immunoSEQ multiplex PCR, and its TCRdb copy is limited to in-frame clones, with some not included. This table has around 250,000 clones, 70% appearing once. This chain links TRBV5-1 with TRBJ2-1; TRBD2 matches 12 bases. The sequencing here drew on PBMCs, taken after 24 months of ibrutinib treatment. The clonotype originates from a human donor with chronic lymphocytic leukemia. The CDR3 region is CASSSGLAGEQFF. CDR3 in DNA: TGCGCCAGCAGCTCGGGACTAGCGGGTGAGCAGTTCTTC.